At least ten counts were recorded for the clone carrying this TCR beta chain. Its antigen is not identified. The iRepertoire nested amplicon-rescue multiplex PCR amplified TCR alpha and beta CDR3s from RNA. TCRdb recomputed calls from the multiplex PCR reads with MiXCR, one row per CDR3 protein. The table lists some 100,000 distinct CDR3 sequences, approximately 26% of them singletons. The sample belongs to a study of glioma-infiltrating T cells. Study outcomes and limitations: Very few CDR3 sequences were shared between tissue and blood. Above-expected tissue-blood divergence occurred in all gliomas, most in low-grade ones.

Trimming removed 0 bases at V and 4 bases at J, with 9 bases between. The CDR3 spans 14 residues. Germline V CDR1 and CDR2: ENHRY, SYGVKD. The genes are TRBV10-3 and TRBJ1-1; D gene uncertain. Sequenced sample: glioma tissue, nonneoplastic brain tissue, or PBMCs (not recorded which). The TCR originated in a human donor with low-grade glioma or glioblastoma, undergoing nonglioma brain surgery, or in good health (not recorded which). The CDR3 DNA reads as TGTGCCATCAGTGAGTCGGTGGGGAGCACTGAAGCTTTCTTT. Amino acids: CAISESVGSTEAFF.